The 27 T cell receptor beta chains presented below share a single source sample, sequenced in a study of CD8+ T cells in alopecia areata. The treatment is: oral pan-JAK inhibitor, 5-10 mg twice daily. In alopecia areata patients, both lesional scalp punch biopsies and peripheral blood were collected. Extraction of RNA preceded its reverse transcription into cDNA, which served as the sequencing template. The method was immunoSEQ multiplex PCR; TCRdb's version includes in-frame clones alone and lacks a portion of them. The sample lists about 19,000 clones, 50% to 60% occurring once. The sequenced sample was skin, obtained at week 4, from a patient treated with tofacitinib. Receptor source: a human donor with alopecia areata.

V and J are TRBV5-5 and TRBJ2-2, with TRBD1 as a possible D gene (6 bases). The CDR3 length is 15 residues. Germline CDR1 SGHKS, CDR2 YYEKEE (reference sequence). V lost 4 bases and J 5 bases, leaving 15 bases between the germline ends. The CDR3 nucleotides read TGTGCCAGCAGCCTATCCGGGACACAGACCGGGGAGCTGTTTTTT. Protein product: CASSLSGTQTGELFF.

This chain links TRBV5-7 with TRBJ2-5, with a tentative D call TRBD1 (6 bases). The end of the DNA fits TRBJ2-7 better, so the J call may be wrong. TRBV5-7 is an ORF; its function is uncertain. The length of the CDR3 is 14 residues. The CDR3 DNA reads TGTGCCAGCAGCTCCGCGACAGGTGGAACCGAGCAGTACTTC. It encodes CASSSATGGTEQYF.

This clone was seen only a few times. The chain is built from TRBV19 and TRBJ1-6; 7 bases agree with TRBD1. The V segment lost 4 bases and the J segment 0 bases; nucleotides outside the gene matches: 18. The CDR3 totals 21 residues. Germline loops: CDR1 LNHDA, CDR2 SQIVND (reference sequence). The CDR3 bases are TGTGCCAGTAGTACCACCGGACGCGGGACAGTAATTTACTCCTATAATTCACCCCTCCACTTT. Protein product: CASSTTGRGTVIYSYNSPLHF.

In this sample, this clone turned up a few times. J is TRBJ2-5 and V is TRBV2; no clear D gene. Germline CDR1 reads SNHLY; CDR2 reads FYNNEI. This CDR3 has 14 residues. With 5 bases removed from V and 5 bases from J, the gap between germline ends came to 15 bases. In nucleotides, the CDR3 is TGTGCCAGCAGTCTAACAATTCACGCGGAGACCCAGTACTTC. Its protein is CASSLTIHAETQYF.

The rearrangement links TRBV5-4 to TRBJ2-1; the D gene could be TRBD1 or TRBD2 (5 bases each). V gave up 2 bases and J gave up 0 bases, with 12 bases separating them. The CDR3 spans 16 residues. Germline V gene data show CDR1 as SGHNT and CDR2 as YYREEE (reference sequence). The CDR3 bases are TGTGCCAGCAGCTTAGAGGGGCTGAGCTCCTACAATGAGCAGTTCTTC. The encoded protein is CASSLEGLSSYNEQFF.

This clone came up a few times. The CDR3 DNA sequence: TGCAGCGTTGAAGAACCGCCGGGCTCCTACGAGCAGTACTTC. Residues: CSVEEPPGSYEQYF. The rearrangement joins TRBV29-1 to TRBJ2-7, with D hard to call. The CDR3 extends over 14 amino acids. V was trimmed by 0 bases and J by 0 bases, leaving 9 bases between them. Germline lookup yields CDR1 SQVTM and CDR2 ANQGSEA.

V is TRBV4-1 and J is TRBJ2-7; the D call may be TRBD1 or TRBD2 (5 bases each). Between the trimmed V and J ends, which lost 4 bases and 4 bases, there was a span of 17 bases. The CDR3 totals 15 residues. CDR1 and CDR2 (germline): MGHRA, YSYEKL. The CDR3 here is CASSPGPGTQYEQYF. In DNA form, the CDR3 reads TGCGCCAGCAGCCCCGGCCCCGGGACCCAGTACGAGCAGTACTTC.

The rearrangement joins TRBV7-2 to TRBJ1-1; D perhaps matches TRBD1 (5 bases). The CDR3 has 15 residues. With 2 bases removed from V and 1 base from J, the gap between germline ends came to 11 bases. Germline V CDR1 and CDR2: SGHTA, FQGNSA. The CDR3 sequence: CASSLQGSGNTEAFF. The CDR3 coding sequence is TGTGCCAGCAGCTTACAGGGATCAGGGAACACTGAAGCTTTCTTT.

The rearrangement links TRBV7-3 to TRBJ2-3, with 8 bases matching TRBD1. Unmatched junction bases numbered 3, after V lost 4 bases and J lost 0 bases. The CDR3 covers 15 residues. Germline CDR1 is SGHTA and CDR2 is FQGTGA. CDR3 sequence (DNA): TGTGCCAGCAGCTGGACAGGGTTCAGCACAGATACGCAGTATTTT. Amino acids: CASSWTGFSTDTQYF.

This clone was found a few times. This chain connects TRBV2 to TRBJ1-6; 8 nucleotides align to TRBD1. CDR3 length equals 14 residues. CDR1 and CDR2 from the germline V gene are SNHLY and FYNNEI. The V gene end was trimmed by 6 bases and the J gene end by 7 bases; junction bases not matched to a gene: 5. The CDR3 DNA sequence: TGTGCCAGCAGACCCAGGGGGCTGAATTCACCCCTCCACTTT. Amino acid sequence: CASRPRGLNSPLHF.

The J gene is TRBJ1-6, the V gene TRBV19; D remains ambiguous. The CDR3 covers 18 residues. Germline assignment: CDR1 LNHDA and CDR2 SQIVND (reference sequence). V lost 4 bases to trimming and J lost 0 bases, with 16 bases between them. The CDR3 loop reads CASSRAVSGSSYNSPLHF. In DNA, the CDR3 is TGTGCCAGTAGTAGGGCAGTTTCCGGAAGCTCCTATAATTCACCCCTCCACTTT. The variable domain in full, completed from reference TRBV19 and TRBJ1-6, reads DGGITQSPKYLFRKEGQNVTLSCEQNLNHDAMYWYRQDPGQGLRLIYYSQIVNDFQKGDIAEGYSVSREKKESFPLTVTSAQKNPTAFYLCASSRAVSGSSYNSPLHFGNGTRLTVT.

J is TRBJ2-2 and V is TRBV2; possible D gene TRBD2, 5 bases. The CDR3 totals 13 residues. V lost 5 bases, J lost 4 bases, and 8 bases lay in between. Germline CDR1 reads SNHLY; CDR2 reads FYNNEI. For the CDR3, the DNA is TGTGCCAGCAGTACGGGAATCACCGGGGAGCTGTTTTTT. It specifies CASSTGITGELFF.

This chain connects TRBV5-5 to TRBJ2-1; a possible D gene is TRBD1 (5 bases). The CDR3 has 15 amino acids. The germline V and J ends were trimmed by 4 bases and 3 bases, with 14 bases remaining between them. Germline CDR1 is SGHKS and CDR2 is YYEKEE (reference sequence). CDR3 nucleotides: TGTGCCAGCAGCCTAGACGGACACAACTACAATGAGCAGTTCTTC. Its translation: CASSLDGHNYNEQFF.

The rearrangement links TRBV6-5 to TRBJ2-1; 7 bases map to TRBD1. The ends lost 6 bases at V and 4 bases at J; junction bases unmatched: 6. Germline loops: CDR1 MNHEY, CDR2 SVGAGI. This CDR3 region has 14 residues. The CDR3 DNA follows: TGTGCCAGCAGGGGACAGCCCTTTTACAATGAGCAGTTCTTC. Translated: CASRGQPFYNEQFF.

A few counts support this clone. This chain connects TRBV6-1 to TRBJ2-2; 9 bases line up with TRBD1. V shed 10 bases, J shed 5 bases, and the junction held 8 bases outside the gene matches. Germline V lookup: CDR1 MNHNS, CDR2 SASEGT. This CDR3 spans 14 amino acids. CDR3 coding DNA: TGTGCCACCCAAGGGACAGGGCGAACCGGGGAGCTGTTTTTT. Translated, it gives CATQGTGRTGELFF.

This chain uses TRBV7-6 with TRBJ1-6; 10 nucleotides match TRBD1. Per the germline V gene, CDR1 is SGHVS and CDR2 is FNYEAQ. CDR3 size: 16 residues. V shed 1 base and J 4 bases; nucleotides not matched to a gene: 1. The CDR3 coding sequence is TGTGCCAGCAGCTTAGAGGGACAGGGGTATAATTCACCCCTCCACTTT. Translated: CASSLEGQGYNSPLHF.

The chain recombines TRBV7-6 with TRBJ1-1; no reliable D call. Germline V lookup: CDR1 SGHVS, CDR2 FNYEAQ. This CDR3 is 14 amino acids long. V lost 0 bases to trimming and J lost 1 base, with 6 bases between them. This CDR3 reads CASSLAGRNTEAFF. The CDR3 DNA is TGTGCCAGCAGCTTAGCAGGGCGGAACACTGAAGCTTTCTTT.

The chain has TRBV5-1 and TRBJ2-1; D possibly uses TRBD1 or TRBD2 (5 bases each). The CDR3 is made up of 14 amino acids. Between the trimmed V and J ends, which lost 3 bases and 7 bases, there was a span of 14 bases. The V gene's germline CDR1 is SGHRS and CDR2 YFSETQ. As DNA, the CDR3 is TGCGCCAGCAGCTGGGTCGAGGGGATGAATGAGCAGTTCTTC. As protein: CASSWVEGMNEQFF.

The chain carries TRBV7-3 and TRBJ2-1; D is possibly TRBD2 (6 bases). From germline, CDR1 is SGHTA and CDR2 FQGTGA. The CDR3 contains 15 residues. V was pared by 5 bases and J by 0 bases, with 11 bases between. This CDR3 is CASSIDGSSYNEQFF. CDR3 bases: TGTGCCAGCAGCATTGACGGGAGCTCCTACAATGAGCAGTTCTTC. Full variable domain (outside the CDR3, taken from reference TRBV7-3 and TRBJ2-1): GAGVSQTPSNKVTEKGKYVELRCDPISGHTALYWYRQSLGQGPEFLIYFQGTGAADDSGLPNDRFFAVRPEGSVSTLKIQRTERGDSAVYLCASSIDGSSYNEQFFGPGTRLTVL.

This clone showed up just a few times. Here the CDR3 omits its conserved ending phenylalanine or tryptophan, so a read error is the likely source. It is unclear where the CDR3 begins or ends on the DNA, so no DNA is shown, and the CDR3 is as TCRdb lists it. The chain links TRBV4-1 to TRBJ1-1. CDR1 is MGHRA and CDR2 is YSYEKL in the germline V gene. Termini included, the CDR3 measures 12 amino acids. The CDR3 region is CASSQDRDRPFI.

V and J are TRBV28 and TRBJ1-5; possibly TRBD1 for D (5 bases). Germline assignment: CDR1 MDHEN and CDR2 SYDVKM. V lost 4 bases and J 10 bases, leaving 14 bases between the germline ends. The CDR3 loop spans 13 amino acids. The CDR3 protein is CASSSPSGEPQHF. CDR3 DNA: TGTGCCAGCAGTTCTCCTTCGGGGGAACCCCAGCATTTT.

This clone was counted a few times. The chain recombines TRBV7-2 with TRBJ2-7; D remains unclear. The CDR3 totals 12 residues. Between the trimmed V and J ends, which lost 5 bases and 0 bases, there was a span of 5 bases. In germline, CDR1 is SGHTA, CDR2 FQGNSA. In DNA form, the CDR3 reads TGTGCCAGCAGCCTCCCCTCCTACGAGCAGTACTTC. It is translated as CASSLPSYEQYF.

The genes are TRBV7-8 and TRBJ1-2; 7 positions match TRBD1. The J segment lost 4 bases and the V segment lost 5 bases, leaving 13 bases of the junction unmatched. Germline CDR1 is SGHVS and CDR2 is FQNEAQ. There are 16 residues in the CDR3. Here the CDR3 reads CASSQTTGAGAYGYTF. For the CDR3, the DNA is TGTGCCAGCAGCCAAACTACAGGGGCAGGGGCCTATGGCTACACCTTC.

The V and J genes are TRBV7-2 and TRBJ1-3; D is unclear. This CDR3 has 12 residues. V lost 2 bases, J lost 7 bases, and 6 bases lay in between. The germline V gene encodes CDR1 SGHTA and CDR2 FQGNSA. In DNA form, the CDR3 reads TGTGCCAGCAGCTTAAATAGGAACACCATATATTTT. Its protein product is CASSLNRNTIYF.

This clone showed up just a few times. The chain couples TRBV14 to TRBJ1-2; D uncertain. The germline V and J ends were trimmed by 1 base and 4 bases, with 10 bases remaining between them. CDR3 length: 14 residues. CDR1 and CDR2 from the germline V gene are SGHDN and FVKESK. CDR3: CASSQGPSGYGYTF. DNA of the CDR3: TGTGCCAGCAGCCAAGGTCCCTCGGGCTATGGCTACACCTTC.

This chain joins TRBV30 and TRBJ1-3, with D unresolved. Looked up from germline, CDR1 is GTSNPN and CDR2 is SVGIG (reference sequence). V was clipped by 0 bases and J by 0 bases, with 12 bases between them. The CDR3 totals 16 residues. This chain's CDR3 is CAWSVGGSSSGNTIYF. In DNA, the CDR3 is TGTGCCTGGAGTGTGGGCGGATCGAGCTCTGGAAACACCATATATTTT. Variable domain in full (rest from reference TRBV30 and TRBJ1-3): SQTIHQWPATLVQPVGSPLSLECTVEGTSNPNLYWYRQAAGRGLQLLFYSVGIGQISSEVPQNLSASRPQDRQFILSSKKLLLSDSGFYLCAWSVGGSSSGNTIYFGEGSWLTVV.

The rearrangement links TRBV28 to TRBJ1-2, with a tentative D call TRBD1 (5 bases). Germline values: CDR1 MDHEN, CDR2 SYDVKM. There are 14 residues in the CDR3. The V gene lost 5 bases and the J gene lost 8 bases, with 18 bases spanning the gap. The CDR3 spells CASSLKPREGGYTF. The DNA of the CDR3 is TGTGCCAGCAGTCTTAAACCCAGGGAAGGGGGCTACACCTTC.